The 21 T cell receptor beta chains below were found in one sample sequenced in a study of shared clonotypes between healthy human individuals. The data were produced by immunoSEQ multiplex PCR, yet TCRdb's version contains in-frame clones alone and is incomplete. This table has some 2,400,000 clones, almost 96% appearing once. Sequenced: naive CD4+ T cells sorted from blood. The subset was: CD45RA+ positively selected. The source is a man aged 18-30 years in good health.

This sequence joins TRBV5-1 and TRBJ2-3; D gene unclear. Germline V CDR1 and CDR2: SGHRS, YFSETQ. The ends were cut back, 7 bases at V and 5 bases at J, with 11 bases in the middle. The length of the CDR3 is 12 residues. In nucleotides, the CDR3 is TGCGCCAGCCGGACGACACTAGATACGCAGTATTTT. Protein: CASRTTLDTQYF.

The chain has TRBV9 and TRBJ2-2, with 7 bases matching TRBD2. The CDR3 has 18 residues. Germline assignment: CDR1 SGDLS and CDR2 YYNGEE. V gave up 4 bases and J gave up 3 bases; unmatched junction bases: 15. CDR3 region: CASSPGVGGPPDTGELFF. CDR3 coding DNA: TGTGCCAGCAGCCCCGGAGTGGGAGGGCCCCCGGACACCGGGGAGCTGTTTTTT. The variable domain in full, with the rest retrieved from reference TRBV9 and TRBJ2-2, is DSGVTQTPKHLITATGQRVTLRCSPRSGDLSVYWYQQSLDQGLQFLIQYYNGEERAKGNILERFSAQQFPDLHSELNLSSLELGDSALYFCASSPGVGGPPDTGELFFGEGSRLTVL.

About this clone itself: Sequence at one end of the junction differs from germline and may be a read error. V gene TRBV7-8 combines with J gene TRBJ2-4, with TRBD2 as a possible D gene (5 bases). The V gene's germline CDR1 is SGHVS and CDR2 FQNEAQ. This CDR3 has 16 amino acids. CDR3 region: CASSVATDVAKNIQYF. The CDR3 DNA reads TGTGCCAGCAGCGTAGCGACCGATGTAGCCAAAAACATTCAGTACTTC.

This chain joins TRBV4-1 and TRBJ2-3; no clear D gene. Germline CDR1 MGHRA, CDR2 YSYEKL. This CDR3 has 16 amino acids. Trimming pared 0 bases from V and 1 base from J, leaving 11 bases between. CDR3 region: CASSQDGKAGTDTQYF. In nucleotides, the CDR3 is TGCGCCAGCAGCCAAGATGGGAAGGCCGGCACAGATACGCAGTATTTT.

The CDR3 DNA is TGTGCCTGCCACAGATCAACTGAAGCTTTCTTT. It is translated as CACHRSTEAFF. The chain is built from TRBV30 and TRBJ1-1, with unresolved D. CDR1 GTSNPN and CDR2 SVGIG come from the germline V gene (reference sequence). This CDR3 region has 11 residues. Trimming cost V 6 bases and J 5 bases, with 10 bases left between them.

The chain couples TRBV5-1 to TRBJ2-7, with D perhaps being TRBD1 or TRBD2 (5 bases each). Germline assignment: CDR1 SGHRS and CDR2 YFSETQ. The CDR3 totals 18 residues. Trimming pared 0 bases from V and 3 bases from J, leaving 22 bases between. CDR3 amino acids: CASSLGPSGGLGDYEQYF. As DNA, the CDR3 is TGCGCCAGCAGCTTGGGACCTAGTGGAGGACTGGGGGACTACGAGCAGTACTTC.

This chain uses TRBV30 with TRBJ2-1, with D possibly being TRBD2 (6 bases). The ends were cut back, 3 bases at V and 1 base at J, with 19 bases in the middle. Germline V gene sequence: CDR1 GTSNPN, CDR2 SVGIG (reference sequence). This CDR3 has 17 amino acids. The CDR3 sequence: CAWSDPGLSPSYNEQFF. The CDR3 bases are TGTGCCTGGAGCGATCCGGGACTGTCTCCTTCCTACAATGAGCAGTTCTTC.

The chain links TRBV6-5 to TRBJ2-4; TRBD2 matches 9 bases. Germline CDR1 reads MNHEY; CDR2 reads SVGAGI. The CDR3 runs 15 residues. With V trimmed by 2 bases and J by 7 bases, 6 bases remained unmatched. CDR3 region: CASSYGAGGINIQYF. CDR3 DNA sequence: TGTGCCAGCAGTTACGGGGCGGGAGGGATTAACATTCAGTACTTC.

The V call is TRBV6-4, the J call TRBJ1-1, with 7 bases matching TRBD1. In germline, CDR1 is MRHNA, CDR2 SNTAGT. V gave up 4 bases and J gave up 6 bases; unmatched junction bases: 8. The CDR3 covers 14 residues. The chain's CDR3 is CASSVQGGASEAFF. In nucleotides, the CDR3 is TGTGCCAGCAGTGTTCAAGGGGGCGCGTCTGAAGCTTTCTTT.

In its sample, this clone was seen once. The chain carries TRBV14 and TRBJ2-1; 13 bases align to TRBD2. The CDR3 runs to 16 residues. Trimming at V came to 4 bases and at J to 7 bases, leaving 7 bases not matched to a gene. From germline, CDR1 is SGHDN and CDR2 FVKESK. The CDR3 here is CASSLGGLAGQNEQFF. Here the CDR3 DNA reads TGTGCCAGCAGCCTCGGGGGACTAGCGGGACAAAATGAGCAGTTCTTC.

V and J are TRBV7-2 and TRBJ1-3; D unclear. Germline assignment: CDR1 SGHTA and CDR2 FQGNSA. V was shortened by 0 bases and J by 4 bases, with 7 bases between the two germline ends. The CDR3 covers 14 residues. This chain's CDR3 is CASSLAGRGNTIYF. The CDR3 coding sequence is TGTGCCAGCAGCTTAGCAGGGCGCGGAAACACCATATATTTT.

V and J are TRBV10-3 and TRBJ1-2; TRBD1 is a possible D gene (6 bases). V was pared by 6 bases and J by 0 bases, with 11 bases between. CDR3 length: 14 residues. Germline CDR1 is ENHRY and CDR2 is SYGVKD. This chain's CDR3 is CAISQGQTNYGYTF. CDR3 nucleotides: TGTGCCATCAGCCAAGGACAGACTAACTATGGCTACACCTTC.

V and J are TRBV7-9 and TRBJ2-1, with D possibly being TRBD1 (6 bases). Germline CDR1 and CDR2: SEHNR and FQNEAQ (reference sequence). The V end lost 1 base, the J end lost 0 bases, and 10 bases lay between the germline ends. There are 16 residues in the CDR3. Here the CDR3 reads CASSLDEQGSYNEQFF. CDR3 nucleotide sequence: TGTGCCAGCAGCTTAGATGAACAGGGCTCCTACAATGAGCAGTTCTTC.

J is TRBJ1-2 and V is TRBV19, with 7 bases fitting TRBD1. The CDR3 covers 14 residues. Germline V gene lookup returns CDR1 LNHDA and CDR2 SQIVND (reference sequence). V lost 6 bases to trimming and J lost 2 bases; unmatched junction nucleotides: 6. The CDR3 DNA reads TGTGCCAGTAGCCACAGGGGCGAAAACTATGGCTACACCTTC. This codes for CASSHRGENYGYTF.

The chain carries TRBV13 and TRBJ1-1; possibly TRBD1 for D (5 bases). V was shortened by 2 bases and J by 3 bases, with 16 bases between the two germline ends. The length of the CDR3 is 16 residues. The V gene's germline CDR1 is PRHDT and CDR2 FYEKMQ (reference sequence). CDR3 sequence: CASSLTPGWGDTEAFF. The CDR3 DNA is TGTGCCAGCAGCTTAACACCAGGGTGGGGGGACACTGAAGCTTTCTTT.

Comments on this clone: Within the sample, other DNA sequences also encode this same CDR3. In nucleotides, the CDR3 is TGCGCCAGCAGCTTGGTAGGGGGGACCTACGAGCAGTACTTC. It yields the protein CASSLVGGTYEQYF. The chain is built from TRBV5-1 and TRBJ2-7; D could derive from TRBD1 or TRBD2 (6 bases each). The germline V gene has CDR1 SGHRS and CDR2 YFSETQ. The CDR3 extends over 14 amino acids. Trimming left V 0 bases short and J 2 bases short, with 9 bases between.

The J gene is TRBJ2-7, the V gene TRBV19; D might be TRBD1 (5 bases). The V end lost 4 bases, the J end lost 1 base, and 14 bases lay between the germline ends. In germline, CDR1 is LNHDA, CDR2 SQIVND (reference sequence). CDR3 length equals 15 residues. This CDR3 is CASSSSDTGSYEQYF. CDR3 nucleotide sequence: TGTGCCAGTAGTAGCTCGGACACCGGGTCCTACGAGCAGTACTTC.

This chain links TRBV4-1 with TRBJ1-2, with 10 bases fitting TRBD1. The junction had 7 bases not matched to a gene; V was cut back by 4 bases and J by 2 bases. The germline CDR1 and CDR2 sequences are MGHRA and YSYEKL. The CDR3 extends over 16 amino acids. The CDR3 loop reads CASSLTGTGANYGYTF. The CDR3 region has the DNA TGCGCCAGCAGCCTAACCGGGACAGGGGCAAACTATGGCTACACCTTC.

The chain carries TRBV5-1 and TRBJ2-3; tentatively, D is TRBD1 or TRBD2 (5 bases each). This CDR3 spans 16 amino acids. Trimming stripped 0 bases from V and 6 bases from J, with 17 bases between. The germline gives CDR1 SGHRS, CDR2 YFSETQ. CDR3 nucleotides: TGCGCCAGCAGCTTGGTTCTCGGGGTAGGGGCGGATACGCAGTATTTT. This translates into CASSLVLGVGADTQYF.

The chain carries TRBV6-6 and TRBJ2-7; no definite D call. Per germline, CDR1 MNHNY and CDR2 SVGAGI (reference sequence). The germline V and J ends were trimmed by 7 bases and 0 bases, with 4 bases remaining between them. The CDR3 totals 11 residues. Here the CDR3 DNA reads TGTGCCAGCAAGGGCTCCTACGAGCAGTACTTC. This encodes CASKGSYEQYF.

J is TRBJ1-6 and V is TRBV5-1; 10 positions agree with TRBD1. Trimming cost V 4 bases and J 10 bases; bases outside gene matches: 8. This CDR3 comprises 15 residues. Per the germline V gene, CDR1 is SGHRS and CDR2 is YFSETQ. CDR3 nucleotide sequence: TGCGCCAGCAGCCAGGGACAGGGGTATGGATCACCCCTCCACTTT. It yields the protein CASSQGQGYGSPLHF.